Shown below are 4 T cell receptor beta chains from a single sample sequenced in a study of T cells in Graves' hyperthyroidism and ophthalmopathy. From RNA transcripts, TCR beta CDR3 regions were amplified. Carried out on the TCR CDR3, a first-round RT-PCR used the HTBI primer set. MiXCR, run by TCRdb on the multiplex PCR reads, gives a single entry per CDR3 protein. The sample has some 560,000 distinct CDR3 sequences, around 15% seen once. Sequencing was done on a sample of blood. The receptors originated from a woman aged 40 to 50 with Graves' hyperthyroidism.

This clonotype occurred a few times. The rearrangement joins TRBV19 to TRBJ1-1; D is unclear. Germline loops: CDR1 LNHDA, CDR2 SQIVND (reference sequence). V dropped 3 bases and J dropped 7 bases, with 15 bases sitting between them. The CDR3 sequence is 14 residues long. The CDR3 region has the DNA TGTGCCAGTAGTATTGGGCGGGAAAGAGGTGAAGCTTTCTTT. This gives the protein CASSIGRERGEAFF.

V is TRBV10-1 and J is TRBJ1-4; 7 bases are a match to TRBD1. V trimming: 4 bases; J trimming: 0 bases; junction bases outside the gene matches: 11. This CDR3 region has 18 residues. Germline V gene lookup returns CDR1 WNHNN and CDR2 SYGVQD (reference sequence). The CDR3 is CASSAVRDRSSTNEKLFF. CDR3 nucleotides: TGCGCCAGCAGTGCCGTCCGGGACAGATCTTCAACTAATGAAAAACTGTTTTTT.

Notes on this clonotype: This could be a read error, since a much larger clone is one nucleotide away. The J gene is TRBJ2-1, the V gene TRBV18, with a possible D match to TRBD2 (6 bases). The CDR3 is 15 amino acids. The germline V gene encodes CDR1 KGHSH and CDR2 LQKENI. The CDR3 loop reads CASSPPERAYSEQFF. CDR3 sequence (DNA): TGTGCCAGCTCACCACCCGAGCGGGCTTACAGTGAGCAGTTCTTC. The complete variable domain, with remaining parts taken from reference TRBV18 and TRBJ2-1, reads NAGVMQNPRHLVRRRGQEARLRCSPMKGHSHVYWYRQLPEEGLKFMVYLQKENIIDESGMPKERFSAEFPKEGPSILRIQQVVRGDSAAYFCASSPPERAYSEQFFGPGTRLTVL.

Many counts were recorded for this clonotype. CDR3 sequence reads: CASSDRRGLYNEQFF. CDR3 sequence (DNA): TGCGCCAGCAGTGATCGCAGGGGGCTCTACAATGAGCAGTTCTTC. The rearrangement joins TRBV10-1 to TRBJ2-1; 8 positions agree with TRBD1. The germline CDR1 and CDR2 sequences are WNHNN and SYGVQD (reference sequence). This CDR3 spans 15 amino acids. The trim removed 3 bases at V and 3 bases at J, leaving 4 bases unmatched.